This T cell receptor beta chain is from a study of regulatory T cells in long-lasting Graves disease. Whole-study context: Graves' patients with a new diagnosis had received antithyroid drugs under 3 months.

Germline V gene lookup returns CDR1 DFQATT and CDR2 SNEGSKA (reference sequence). V was shortened by 3 bases and J by 2 bases, with 8 bases between the two germline ends. This CDR3 contains 13 residues. The time point is: newly diagnosed GD, antithyroid drugs for less than 3 months. There was RNA extracted from PBMCs, and the TCR library was made from it. EDTA tubes held 9 to 10 milliliters of peripheral blood from each patient. Study-wide points: Preferential use of TRBV28, TRBJ1-2 and TRBJ2-5 was seen in persistent disease.

TCR beta libraries were built with iRepertoire HTBI primers and Arm-PCR of CDR3 regions. TCRdb reanalysed the multiplex PCR reads using MiXCR and keeps one entry per CDR3 protein. This table has around 250,000 distinct CDR3 sequences, 15% to 20% appearing once. This clonotype was seen repeatedly, ten times or more. Its antigen is currently unknown. The same data also contributed to another study, on T cells in Graves' hyperthyroidism and ophthalmopathy. In that study: HTBI primers were used for first-round RT-PCR of the TCR CDR3.

This chain links TRBV20-1 with TRBJ2-1; TRBD2 is a possible D gene (6 bases). The material was peripheral blood mononuclear cells (PBMCs), obtained at new diagnosis, from a patient treated with antithyroid drugs. The clonotype comes from a woman in her 30s with Graves disease. In DNA form, the CDR3 reads TGCAGTGCTAGCGGGGGACCCTACAATGAGCAGTTCTTC. Protein product: CSASGGPYNEQFF.